Reported below is one TCR beta chain. One end of the junction is discordant with germline, which a read error may explain. This sample was taken from a study of blood T cell repertoires in COVID-19. In the study overall: From the United States, Italy and Spain came samples of acute and convalescent COVID-19.

Germline V gene lookup returns CDR1 MDHEN and CDR2 SYDVKM. CDR3 length: 13 amino acids. Per the study methods: It was from reference gene primer amplification that nucleated cell counts were estimated. Some clones are missing from TCRdb's copy, which holds only in-frame ones; the method was immunoSEQ multiplex PCR. D and trimming come from the DNA, and the V and J calls and clone size come from that table. The data show tens of thousands of clones, 75% to 85% seen once. The TCR was taken from a woman of 80 years or more with acute or convalescent COVID-19. Specimen: peripheral blood. This chain links TRBV28 with TRBJ2-7, with 7 bases fitting TRBD1. CDR3: CASSLERDSAIHF. CDR3 DNA sequence: TGTGCCAGCAGTTTAGAACGGGACAGCGCAATCCACTTC.